A single sample gave rise to the 5 T cell receptor beta chains below, sequenced in a study of Ad26.COV2.S vaccination and SARS-CoV-2 variants. Libraries were prepared by immunoSEQ multiplex PCR; TCRdb keeps only in-frame clonotypes and omits some of them. The sample consists of approximately 460,000 clones, about 89% of them appearing once. Treatment here: some 20 received Ad26.COV2.S at low or high dose, single or two shots; 5 received placebo; per-sample allocation not given. Collection of the samples took place on day 63 after the first injection of vaccine or placebo. The sample here was peripheral blood, taken in a trial of Ad26.COV2.S vaccine versus placebo. Receptors originate from a person between 18 and 60 years old who received the Ad26.COV2.S COVID-19 vaccine or a placebo.

The chain is built from TRBV9 and TRBJ1-1, with D possibly matching TRBD1 (5 bases). V shed 3 bases and J shed 0 bases, with 12 bases lying between them. Germline CDR1 and CDR2: SGDLS and YYNGEE. The length of the CDR3 is 15 residues. In DNA, the CDR3 is TGTGCCAGCAGCGCGACAGACCGTATGAACACTGAAGCTTTCTTT. Encoded protein: CASSATDRMNTEAFF. Full variable domain (outside the CDR3, taken from reference TRBV9 and TRBJ1-1): DSGVTQTPKHLITATGQRVTLRCSPRSGDLSVYWYQQSLDQGLQFLIQYYNGEERAKGNILERFSAQQFPDLHSELNLSSLELGDSALYFCASSATDRMNTEAFFGQGTRLTVV.

This chain connects TRBV7-9 to TRBJ2-1; D tentatively reads TRBD1 or TRBD2 (5 bases each). Germline CDR1 reads SEHNR; CDR2 reads FQNEAQ (reference sequence). V gave up 3 bases and J gave up 8 bases, with 17 bases separating them. There are 15 residues in the CDR3. This CDR3 is CASSFSRGVVHEQFF. CDR3 nucleotides: TGTGCCAGCAGCTTCTCTAGGGGAGTCGTGCATGAGCAGTTCTTC.

This sequence joins TRBV20-1 and TRBJ1-5; 7 positions agree with TRBD1. In germline, CDR1 is DFQATT, CDR2 SNEGSKA (reference sequence). Losses at the gene ends were 3 bases for V and 2 bases for J; bases not matched to a gene: 10. CDR3 length equals 16 residues. The CDR3 DNA is TGCAGTGCTAGTGTCAGGGGGAAAGGAGGCAATCAGCCCCAGCATTTT. This codes for CSASVRGKGGNQPQHF.

This rearrangement joins TRBV5-1 to TRBJ1-1, with D maybe TRBD1 (5 bases). Germline V CDR1 and CDR2: SGHRS, YFSETQ. The CDR3 spans 14 residues. Trimming cost V 0 bases and J 4 bases, with 10 bases left between them. CDR3 nucleotide sequence: TGCGCCAGCAGCTTGGTCGACGGGGGCACTGAAGCTTTCTTT. This translates into CASSLVDGGTEAFF.

The CDR3 spells CASSLQTSTLNTEAFF. The CDR3 nucleotides are TGTGCCAGCAGCTTACAGACATCGACGCTGAACACTGAAGCTTTCTTT. The chain recombines TRBV7-6 with TRBJ1-1; D remains unclear. V lost 2 bases and J 0 bases, leaving 13 bases between the germline ends. The V gene's germline CDR1 is SGHVS and CDR2 FNYEAQ. The CDR3 totals 16 residues.